This record concerns one T cell receptor beta chain sequence. Only a few counts were recorded for this clonotype. Its specific antigen is unknown. No clone much larger than this one lies a single base away; base qualities are absent. Library prep was done by 5' RACE. The sequencer listed for this sample is Illumina HiSeq 2500. The second PCR ran for roughly 7 to 12 cycles and used a J-beta primer mix along with a sample-barcoded 5' primer. A unique molecular identifier was introduced onto each TCR beta cDNA molecule by a template-switch 5' adaptor carrying 12 random nucleotides. At least 2.5 million CDR3-containing paired-end reads were obtained from each sample. The Mint cDNA synthesis kit, primed by a TRBC-specific oligonucleotide, was used to synthesize first-strand cDNA from all RNA. After uracil-DNA glycosylase treatment, a first 18-cycle PCR used universal primers M1SS and BC2_uni_R on all cDNA. On the study's bioinformatics: For normalization, 1 million high-quality reads, each with a distinct molecular identifier, were randomly selected from each sample. Reads with shared molecular identifiers were discarded instead of being binned into consensus sequences. CDR3 identification, clonotype clustering and error correction used MiTCR with a Q25 quality threshold and the strictest error-elimination algorithm. Lower-bound total TCR beta diversity was estimated with a nonparametric unseen species model using Euler transformation. TCRdb reanalyzed the raw reads on its own, using fastp at Q25 for trimming and MiXCR for clone calling, and kept in-frame beta chains. All rows with the same CDR3 protein become a single entry with the most common DNA and genes. TCRdb, rather than the study authors, made the V and J calls. In all, the sample holds roughly 1 million distinct CDR3 sequences, and roughly 24% of those were seen once. The ten largest make up around 0.75% of the sample.

This specimen belongs to a study of blood T cells in healthy people across ages (dated by TCRdb to between 2014 and 2017). Describing the broader study: In model experiments, roughly one uniquely barcoded TCR beta cDNA molecule per two T cells was captured by template switching. The study measured age-related changes in TCR beta repertoire diversity using deep sequencing normalized with unique cDNA molecular identifiers. Donors were grouped into four age groups: young (average approximately 15 years), middle-aged (less than 40), aged (around 56) and long-lived (around 82). For two donors (one aged 18 to 30 and one aged 80 or older), the study analyzed two additional independent replicas of 1 million unique cDNA reads from the same blood draw.

The full study reports these points: Estimates of total diversity based on one million sequenced T cells were regarded as lower bounds and as underestimates. Since profiling was done on bulk unsorted PBMCs, naive and antigen-experienced compartments could not be conclusively compared. A strong correlation was found between observed TCR beta diversity and the percentage of naive T cells measured by flow cytometry. Donor CMV infection status was unknown, potentially confounding age-related changes in expanded clonotypes. Observed TCR beta diversity per million T cells fell roughly linearly with age, and a significant reduction was already apparent by age around 40. The long-lived group showed more naive CD4+ T cells, fewer expanded clones and increased TCR diversity than the aged group, suggesting age selection.

The 39 donors, aged roughly 6 to 90 years, were systemically healthy Caucasian individuals from Russia. Around 10 milliliters of peripheral blood were collected from each donor into EDTA-treated Vacutainer tubes. Ficoll-Paque density-gradient centrifugation was used to isolate PBMCs, with at least 6 million per sample. Total RNA was extracted from PBMCs with Trizol reagent, with at least 6 micrograms obtained per sample. For every donor, an aliquot of PBMCs went through flow cytometry to measure the percentages of naive CD45RAhigh/CD27high T cells. Including cysteine and phenylalanine, the CDR3 has 15 amino acids. The retained sequence is limited to the CDR3, 45 bases, with the frame set at the first base. Reading the germline V gene gives CDR1 SGHVS and CDR2 FQNEAQ. The same sample was also studied in work on T cells of mothers and their children. The second paper states: Nine systemically healthy Caucasian individuals, comprising three mothers and their six children, were included as donors. cDNA synthesis consumed the entire amount of extracted RNA, loaded at around 1.4 ug RNA in each 15 ul reaction. In the second PCR, the M1S primer added sample barcodes and 2-4 random nucleotides. Over 8 million TCR beta CDR3 reads came from each mother, compared with millions of reads from each child. Thymic selection similarly shapes TCR recombination output in related and unrelated pairs, with minor effect from inherited differences. Normalized repertoire overlap was always slightly but never significantly higher in related than unrelated mother-child pairs. With a sensitivity of about 100 clones per million clonotypes, no persistent microchimeric T cell clones were detected. Deep NGS was used in the study to compare the TCR beta repertoires of mothers and children and to look for features that separate related mother-child pairs from unrelated individuals. The mean age was roughly 40 +/- 4 years for the mothers and approximately 11 +/- 4 years for the children. After adapter ligation with NEBNext reagents, the libraries were sequenced on Illumina HiSeq 2000 with 100+100 nt paired-end reads. To prevent cross-contamination, the mother and child libraries were prepared one month apart and sequenced in separate runs. Between roughly 500,000 and 2,100,000 distinct TCR beta clonotypes were identified per donor. Naive TCR beta clonotypes were estimated from low-frequency clonotypes matched to each donor's FACS-determined naive share, without sorting.

The sequenced sample was blood. The sequence came from a girl aged 2 to 9 in good health. This receptor chain uses TRBV7-8 and TRBJ2-5, and TRBD1 may be the D gene, going by 6 matching bases. Near its end, the DNA agrees better with TRBJ2-7, so the J call may be wrong. The nucleotide sequence is given as TGTGCCAGCACCCCCGAAGGGGGAAAACCCTACGAGCAGTACTTC. Its translation is CASTPEGGKPYEQYF.